This T cell receptor beta chain was identified during a study of cytomegalovirus exposure and HLA in healthy donors. As for this clone: No antigen is known for it.

The study ran its PCR with 60 Vbeta and 13 Jbeta primers. How the authors handled the data: Later work found 65 million to 90 million unique TCR beta chains, with some 11 million shared. Assay used: immunoSEQ multiplex PCR; TCRdb lists only in-frame clones, some missing. D and trimming were read from the DNA, whereas the V and J calls and clone size are those reported in that table. The sample contains over 100,000 clones, approximately 74% of which appear only once. Study outcomes and limitations: Owing to their indistinguishability, certain V segments, notably TRBV6-2 and TRBV6-3, were excluded. Researchers catalogued approximately 160 TCR beta chains as cytomegalovirus-associated.

This CDR3 region has 15 residues. The V gene's germline CDR1 is SGDLS and CDR2 YYNGEE. Trimming left V 0 bases short and J 4 bases short, with 12 bases between. Sequencing was done on a sample of PBMCs. The rearrangement links TRBV9 to TRBJ2-3; D gene unclear. This clonotype originated in a middle-aged man in good health and CMV-seropositive. In DNA form, the CDR3 reads TGTGCCAGCAGCGTAGGAGGTAGTGGAGCAGATACGCAGTATTTT. Protein sequence: CASSVGGSGADTQYF.